This TCR beta chain was recorded in a study of blood T cell repertoires in COVID-19. The overall study: Samples representing acute and convalescent COVID-19 were sourced from the United States, Italy and Spain. PBMCs, B-cell-depleted T cells, or T cells provided the cDNA or gDNA that made up the material.

Per the original data handling: Reference gene primers were amplified, and this amplification served to estimate nucleated cell counts. Profiled with immunoSEQ multiplex PCR; TCRdb holds only in-frame clones, not every one. From that table come the V and J calls and clone size; the DNA was used to work out D and trimming. In the table there are roughly 43,000 clones, around 90% of which are singletons. This CDR3 is 15 amino acids long. V lost 3 bases, J lost 2 bases, and 13 bases lay in between. Per germline, CDR1 LNHDA and CDR2 SQIVND (reference sequence). The chain couples TRBV19 to TRBJ1-2; no definite D call. This receptor was obtained from a man aged 60 to 69 with active COVID-19. What was sequenced was peripheral blood. Here the CDR3 DNA reads TGTGCCAGTAGTATGGAACAGAGATCCAACTATGGCTACACCTTC. Protein sequence: CASSMEQRSNYGYTF.